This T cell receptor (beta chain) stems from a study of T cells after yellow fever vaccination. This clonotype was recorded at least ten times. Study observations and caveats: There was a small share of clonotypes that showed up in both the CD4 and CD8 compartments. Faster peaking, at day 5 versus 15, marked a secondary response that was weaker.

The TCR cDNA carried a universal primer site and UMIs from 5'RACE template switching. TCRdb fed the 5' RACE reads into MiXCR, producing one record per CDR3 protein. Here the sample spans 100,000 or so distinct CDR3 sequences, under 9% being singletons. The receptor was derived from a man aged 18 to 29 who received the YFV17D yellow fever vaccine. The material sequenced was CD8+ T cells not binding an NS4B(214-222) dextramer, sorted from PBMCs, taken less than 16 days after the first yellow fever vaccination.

The CDR3 here is CASSQENPGTGTYGGTEAFF. CDR3 nucleotides: TGTGCCAGCAGCCAAGAGAACCCCGGGACAGGGACGTATGGAGGCACTGAAGCTTTCTTT. The rearrangement uses TRBV14 and TRBJ1-1; 9 bases are a match to TRBD1. Trimming removed 0 bases from V and 4 bases from J; junction bases left unmatched: 18. Germline CDR1 and CDR2: SGHDN and FVKESK. This CDR3 comprises 20 residues.